The rows below give T cell receptor beta chains drawn from one sample of a study of regulatory T cells in long-lasting Graves disease. Using its own MiXCR run on the multiplex PCR reads, TCRdb lists one record per CDR3 protein. Among 300,000 or so distinct CDR3 sequences listed, roughly a fifth were seen once. Source: peripheral blood mononuclear cells (PBMCs), taken when the disease was refractory, from a patient treated with antithyroid drugs. All receptors come from a female donor with Graves disease. Both conserved end residues are part of each CDR3. The order of the fields is V gene, J gene, clone size, D gene, CDR3 DNA, CDR3 protein. A D gene is named only where the DNA matches it firmly. Size is omitted from some rows. Given values are once, few, many or a class for expanded clones.

TRBV18	TRBJ2-2	.	.	TGTGCCAGCTCACCACAGGGGAACGGGGAGCTGTTTTTT	CASSPQGNGELFF
TRBV7-9	TRBJ2-7	.	TRBD1	TGTGCCAGCAGCTTGCTCCGGGACAGTGAGCAGTACTTC	CASSLLRDSEQYF
TRBV6-1	TRBJ1-6	.	.	TGTGCCAGCACGGACAGTTTTAGCTCCTATAATTCACCCCTCCACTTT	CASTDSFSSYNSPLHF
TRBV27	TRBJ1-4	many	.	TGTGCCAGCAGTTCAGGGATGTATGAAAAACTGTTTTTT	CASSSGMYEKLFF
TRBV7-9	TRBJ2-7	many	.	TGTGCCAGCAGCCCTAGGGCCGCTTCCTACGAGCAGTACTTC	CASSPRAASYEQYF
TRBV12-3/TRBV12-4	TRBJ1-4	many	TRBD1	TGTGCCAGCAGCCGCAGACAGGGTGGTAATGAAAAACTGTTTTTT	CASSRRQGGNEKLFF
TRBV30	TRBJ1-6	.	.	TGTGCCTGGCGGAGGGGGGAAACCTATAATTCACCCCTCCACTTT	CAWRRGETYNSPLHF
TRBV6-1	TRBJ2-7	.	.	TGTGCCAGCACGCATGAGGCCAACCCCTATTACGAGCAGTACTTC	CASTHEANPYYEQYF
TRBV19	TRBJ1-1	.	.	TGTGCCAGTAGTCCTCCCCCCGTCGACAGGAGGATACCGGACACTGAAGCTTTCTTT	CASSPPPVDRRIPDTEAFF
TRBV9	TRBJ2-5	few	TRBD2	TGTGCCAGCAGCGTAGACGAGGGAGGGTATCATTTCTCGGAGACCCAGTACTTC	CASSVDEGGYHFSETQYF
TRBV2	TRBJ2-2	few	TRBD2	TGTGCCAGCAGCCGGCCGGGACTAGCGGGAGTTCAGGGCGGGGAGCTGTTTTTT	CASSRPGLAGVQGGELFF
TRBV7-2	TRBJ1-5	many	.	TGTGCCAGCAGCTTCAGGGGTGGTCAGCCCCAGCATTTT	CASSFRGGQPQHF
TRBV20-1	TRBJ1-3	few	.	TGCAGTGCCGCGGGACCGCTCCGTTCTGGAAACACCATATATTTT	CSAAGPLRSGNTIYF
TRBV4-1	TRBJ1-2	once	.	TGCGCCAGCAGGGACCTCAAGGGCCCAAACTATGGCTACACCTTC	CASRDLKGPNYGYTF
TRBV5-1	TRBJ2-7	many	.	TGCGCCAGCAGCTTGGGCAAGTCCTACGAGCAGTACTTC	CASSLGKSYEQYF
TRBV11-2	TRBJ2-5	many	.	TGTGCCAGCACCCAACAAAGGGGGATTCGGGAGACCCAGTACTTC	CASTQQRGIRETQYF
TRBV20-1	TRBJ2-5	few	TRBD1	TGCAGTGCTAGTACGGACAGGGGGCAAGAGACCCAGTACTTC	CSASTDRGQETQYF